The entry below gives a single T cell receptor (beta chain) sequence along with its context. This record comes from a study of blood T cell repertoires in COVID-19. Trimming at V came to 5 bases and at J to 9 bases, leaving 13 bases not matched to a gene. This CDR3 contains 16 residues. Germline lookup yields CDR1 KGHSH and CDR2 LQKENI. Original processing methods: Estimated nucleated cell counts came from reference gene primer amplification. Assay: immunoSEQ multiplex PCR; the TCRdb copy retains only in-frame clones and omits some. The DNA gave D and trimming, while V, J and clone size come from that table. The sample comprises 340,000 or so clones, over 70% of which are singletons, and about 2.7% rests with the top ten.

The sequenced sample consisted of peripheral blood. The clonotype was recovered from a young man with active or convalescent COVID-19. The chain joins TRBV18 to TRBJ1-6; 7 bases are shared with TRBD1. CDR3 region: CASSDRVYGIRSPLHF. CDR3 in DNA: TGTGCCAGCTCAGACAGGGTGTATGGGATTCGTTCACCCCTCCACTTT.